The rows below give T cell receptor beta chains drawn from one sample of a study of a mutant IDH1 vaccine in newly diagnosed glioma. Their antigens are not known. Method: immunoSEQ multiplex PCR; TCRdb's copy keeps in-frame clones and lacks some. The sample gives around 60,000 clones, approximately 89% of which show up once; approximately 2% is in the top ten. The starting material was PBMCs, obtained from a glioma patient whose treatment included an IDH1 peptide vaccine. The receptors were gathered from a man aged 35 to 55 with glioma. Both conserved end residues are part of each CDR3.

V: TRBV10-3; CDR3: CAISESLASGRGTGELFF
V: TRBV19; CDR3: CASSIGTGMTEAFF
V: TRBV4-3; CDR3: CASSPAENTEAFF
V: TRBV10-3; CDR3: CAIMGDSHYNEQFF
V: TRBV27; CDR3: CASSSLQGVDNYGYTF
V: TRBV7-2; CDR3: CASSSPVGGGAGYTF
V: TRBV11-2; CDR3: CASSISGKNTGELFF
V: TRBV6-5; CDR3: CASSYERGRSSVYTF
V: TRBV5-4; CDR3: CASSAGQGRNSPLHF
V: TRBV5-1; CDR3: CASSSSGSDYNEQFF
V: TRBV6-5; CDR3: CASSQQGAGYEQYF
V: TRBV7-9; CDR3: CASSSGAYNERFF
V: TRBV9; CDR3: CASSARDRGYNEQFF
V: TRBV18; CDR3: CASSPMYQETQYF
V: TRBV4-2; CDR3: CASSQEGQRNSPLHF
V: TRBV19; CDR3: CASSIRGQGTEAFF
V: TRBV15; CDR3: CATALAENTGELFF
V: TRBV7-9; CDR3: CASSSPGKETQYF
V: TRBV6-1; CDR3: CASSPAGVGTDTQYF